This T cell receptor beta chain appears in the sequencing data of a study of blood T cell repertoires in COVID-19. The ends lost 5 bases at V and 1 base at J; junction bases unmatched: 2. Germline V gene lookup returns CDR1 LNHDA and CDR2 SQIVND (reference sequence). This CDR3 region has 15 residues. As originally analysed: Quantification of nucleated cells was approximated via reference gene primer amplification. Libraries were prepared by immunoSEQ multiplex PCR; TCRdb keeps only in-frame clonotypes and omits some of them. V and J calls and clone size come straight from that table; D and trimming were deduced from the DNA. The sample carries under 300,000 clones, 80% to 95% recorded once.

The material sequenced was peripheral blood. The TCR originated in a man aged 25 to 40 with COVID-19, enrolled during active disease. V gene TRBV19 combines with J gene TRBJ2-5; 12 bases match TRBD2. CDR3 in DNA: TGTGCCAGTAGTGTGGGACTAGCGGGCCAAGAGACCCAGTACTTC. Translation gives CASSVGLAGQETQYF.